This record looks at one T cell receptor (beta chain) sequence and its context. What antigen it recognizes has not been identified. Base-call qualities are not available, and no considerably larger clone is one nucleotide away. Counted from cysteine to phenylalanine, this CDR3 has 15 amino acids. The sequence is cut down to CDR3 DNA, 45 bases in frame from base 1. The germline V gene provides CDR1 SGHVS and CDR2 FNYEAQ. Unmatched junction bases come to 13, with V trimmed by 5 bases and J by 7 bases. Synthetic TCR analog templates were spiked into each PCR to estimate absolute template abundance from read counts. Using the immunoSEQ assay, TCRbeta CDR3 regions were amplified from genomic DNA with bias-controlled V and J gene primers. Sequencing of rearranged TCRbeta segments was done at approximately 20X coverage. Processing in the source paper ran as follows. Clustering was used to correct sequencing errors, and CDR3s were annotated against IMGT to assign V, D and J genes. Out-of-frame and stop-codon sequences were excluded, and only productive TCRbeta rearrangements were used in downstream analyses. Clonality was computed as one minus Shannon entropy normalized by the log of the number of unique productive sequences. Fisher's exact test with Benjamini-Hochberg correction, using a cutoff of adjusted p below 0.01, was how clones that differed between time points or between blood and tumor were identified. The clones in this table, taken by TCRdb from immuneACCESS, are in-frame only. Not every clone is retained; where verified, under half of the shortfall comes from an unresolved V gene, and the cause of the rest is unknown. From that table come the V and J calls and clone size; the DNA was used to work out D and trimming. In this sample the table shows 60,000 to 70,000 clones, 81% of which occur a single time. Jointly, the top ten make up 1.6% of the sample.

These data come from a study of PD-L1 blockade in urothelial cancer (dated by TCRdb to 2017 to 2019). With regard to the full study: All patients started therapy in about 2014 and received atezolizumab 1,200 mg intravenously every 3 weeks. About nine tenths of the roughly 29 patients were males with bladder-origin urothelial cancer, and about 60% of the roughly 29 reported a prior smoking history. Patients had an ECOG performance status of 0 or 1 and had received between 0 and 3 prior chemotherapy regimens. Blood samples were analyzed at two time points: 3 weeks after treatment start (second dose) and 6 weeks after treatment start. A median of about 150,000 T cells and some 84,000 unique TCRs was obtained from blood samples, and a median clonality of approximately 0.08 was observed. Somatic, immune and clinical correlates of response to PD-L1 blockade with atezolizumab in urothelial cancer were the focus of an exploratory multi-omic analysis. Pretreatment tumor samples and matched peripheral blood, collected serially before and after atezolizumab treatment, underwent TCR sequencing. Durable clinical benefit was defined as progression-free survival longer than 6 months, and TCR features were also tested against progression-free and overall survival. In the same patients who had TCR sequencing, pretreatment tumors also underwent whole exome sequencing and RNA sequencing. Roughly 9 patients reached durable clinical benefit, while about 19 patients did not. Pretreatment blood TCR-seq was available for about 28 patients, at least one posttreatment blood collection was obtained for roughly 25 patients, and tumor TCR-seq was available for roughly 25 patients. General study outcomes and caveats: Among patients with durable benefit, tumor-associated TCR clones showed greater expansion in peripheral blood 3 weeks after treatment started (n ≈ 21, p = 0.022). Improved progression-free and overall survival was found to be associated with pretreatment peripheral blood TCR clonality below the median. Because the sample size was small (n of about 29) and many exploratory analyses were performed, the results are intended to be hypothesis-generating.

The time point label here, explained by the study, means: pretreatment peripheral blood. A cohort of 30 or so patients with locally advanced or metastatic urothelial carcinoma, treated at Memorial Sloan Kettering on a trial protocol, was included. Peripheral blood mononuclear cells were collected pretreatment and during treatment, with between 1 and 8 total time points per patient. The Qiagen DNeasy Blood extraction kit was used to purify genomic DNA from total PBMCs and tumor samples. PBMCs were collected pretreatment and during treatment and were isolated and stored as previously described. This sequence was found in a man aged 70-80 years with urothelial cancer. Specimen: PBMCs, collected around atezolizumab (anti-PD-L1) treatment. Recombination joined TRBV7-6 with TRBJ1-1; 7 middle bases align to TRBD1. The DNA is TGTGCCAGCAGCCTGGAGACAGGGTCCCCTTTTGAAGCTTTCTTT. Protein translation: CASSLETGSPFEAFF.